These T cell receptor beta chains were read from a single sample in a study of blood T cell repertoires in COVID-19. Repertoires were generated with immunoSEQ multiplex PCR, while TCRdb's copy carries only in-frame clones and drops some. The repertoire holds about 330,000 clones, with more than 75% as singletons. The sample comprised peripheral blood. All receptors derive from a woman in her 50s with active or convalescent COVID-19. CDR3s include the opening cysteine and the closing phenylalanine or tryptophan. Each record gives: J gene, D gene, clone size, V gene, CDR3 protein, CDR3 DNA. D genes are given only for firm matches. The size field is filled for only some rows; it gives once, few, many or a size class.

>TRBJ1-3|TRBD1|NA|TRBV2
CASRGDSTIYF
TGTGCCAGCAGGGGGGACAGCACCATATATTTT
>TRBJ1-5|NA|NA|TRBV21-1
CASSAPGHNSNQPQHF
TGTGCCAGCAGCGCACCGGGACACAATAGCAATCAGCCCCAGCATTTT
>TRBJ2-3|NA|NA|TRBV12-5
CATRDPSTDTQYF
TGTGCTACTCGAGATCCTAGCACAGATACGCAGTATTTT
>TRBJ2-5|NA|NA|TRBV12-3/TRBV12-4
CASSPVQETQYF
TGTGCCAGCAGTCCGGTACAAGAGACCCAGTACTTC
>TRBJ2-1|NA|NA|TRBV20-1
CSASDPRNLRNEQFF
TGCAGTGCTAGTGACCCTAGAAATCTTCGCAATGAGCAGTTCTTC
>TRBJ1-1|TRBD1|NA|TRBV29-1
CSVRPGTGGLDFF
TGCAGCGTTCGACCCGGGACAGGGGGGTTGGATTTCTTT
>TRBJ1-6|TRBD1|NA|TRBV5-1
CASSSKGAESSYNSPLHF
TGCGCCAGCAGCTCCAAGGGGGCTGAGAGCTCCTATAATTCACCCCTCCACTTT
>TRBJ2-7|TRBD2|NA|TRBV24-1
CATSDLTGTSGRGAYEQYF
TGTGCCACCAGTGATCTCACCGGGACTAGCGGGAGAGGCGCCTACGAGCAGTACTTC
>TRBJ2-7|NA|NA|TRBV7-2
CASSLADLGRVFNYEQYF
TGTGCCAGCAGCTTAGCGGATTTGGGTCGGGTTTTTAACTACGAGCAGTACTTC
>TRBJ2-5|TRBD2|NA|TRBV7-3
CASSLRPGLAGGRKETQYF
TGTGCCAGCAGCTTACGCCCGGGACTAGCGGGAGGGCGAAAAGAGACCCAGTACTTC
>TRBJ1-1|TRBD1|NA|TRBV5-1
CASSGYRGNTEAFF
TGCGCCAGCAGCGGGTACAGGGGGAACACTGAAGCTTTCTTT
>TRBJ1-4|TRBD1|NA|TRBV28
CASSPWTGVGGTNEKLFF
TGTGCCAGCAGTCCCTGGACAGGGGTTGGGGGAACTAATGAAAAACTGTTTTTT
>TRBJ1-2|TRBD1|NA|TRBV5-6
CASSLRDRSYGYTF
TGTGCCAGCAGCTTAAGGGACAGGTCCTATGGCTACACCTTC
>TRBJ1-2|TRBD1|NA|TRBV11-2
CASSTIPWGTGAGYGYTF
TGTGCCAGCAGCACCATCCCGTGGGGGACAGGGGCGGGCTATGGCTACACCTTC
>TRBJ1-1|NA|NA|TRBV12-3/TRBV12-4
CASSRGNTEAFF
TGTGCCAGCAGCCGGGGGAACACTGAAGCTTTCTTT
>TRBJ1-5|NA|NA|TRBV5-4
CASSLNPGVNQPQHF
TGTGCCAGCAGCTTGAACCCAGGGGTCAATCAGCCCCAGCATTTT
>TRBJ2-5|NA|NA|TRBV5-4
CASSLGGGGAGTQYF
TGTGCCAGCAGCTTGGGAGGGGGGGGCGCCGGGACCCAGTACTTC
>TRBJ2-2|NA|once|TRBV7-2
CASSLAQINTGELFF
TGTGCCAGCAGCTTAGCCCAGATAAACACCGGGGAGCTGTTTTTT
>TRBJ2-7|NA|NA|TRBV9
CASSVGDTSYEQYF
TGTGCCAGCAGCGTAGGCGACACCTCCTACGAGCAGTACTTC
>TRBJ2-7|TRBD1|NA|TRBV5-1
CASSLEGSGQEGHSPYEQYF
TGCGCCAGCAGCTTGGAAGGGTCAGGACAGGAAGGACATTCTCCTTACGAGCAGTACTTC
>TRBJ2-3|NA|NA|TRBV30
CAWSVGGISADTQYF
TGTGCCTGGAGTGTTGGCGGGATTAGTGCAGATACGCAGTATTTT
>TRBJ2-7|NA|NA|TRBV5-1
CASSSLLDSYEQYF
TGCGCCAGCAGCTCTTTGCTAGACTCCTACGAGCAGTACTTC
>TRBJ2-7|TRBD2|NA|TRBV14
CASSQGGSPEQYF
TGTGCCAGCAGCCAGGGGGGGAGCCCCGAGCAGTACTTC
>TRBJ1-1|NA|NA|TRBV2
CASSDGTFNTEAFF
TGTGCCAGCAGTGACGGGACATTTAACACTGAAGCTTTCTTT
>TRBJ1-6|TRBD1|NA|TRBV20-1
CSASTRQGDNSPLHF
TGCAGTGCTAGTACGCGGCAGGGGGATAATTCACCCCTCCACTTT
>TRBJ2-1|TRBD2|NA|TRBV5-1
CASSPLAGGHFEQFF
TGCGCCAGCAGCCCCCTAGCGGGAGGGCACTTTGAGCAGTTCTTC
>TRBJ1-4|NA|NA|TRBV29-1
CSVVSGDEKLFF
TGCAGCGTTGTATCCGGAGATGAAAAACTGTTTTTT
>TRBJ1-1|NA|NA|TRBV18
CASLTDMNTEAFF
TGTGCCAGCCTGACAGATATGAACACTGAAGCTTTCTTT
>TRBJ1-2|NA|once|TRBV19
CASKSAGPPYGYTF
TGTGCCAGTAAAAGTGCGGGCCCCCCGTATGGCTACACCTTC
>TRBJ2-2|NA|NA|TRBV30
CAWSGTGELFF
TGTGCCTGGAGCGGTACCGGGGAGCTGTTTTTT
>TRBJ1-5|NA|NA|TRBV27
CASSRNLGVSQPQHF
TGTGCCAGCAGTCGCAACTTAGGGGTAAGCCAGCCCCAGCATTTT
>TRBJ1-6|NA|once|TRBV28
CASSTLGGAAYNSPLHF
TGTGCCAGCAGCACGCTGGGGGGGGCGGCCTATAATTCACCCCTCCACTTT
>TRBJ2-2|NA|NA|TRBV4-3
CASSPVTTNTGELFF
TGCGCCAGCAGCCCCGTGACAACGAACACCGGGGAGCTGTTTTTT
>TRBJ1-1|TRBD1|few|TRBV28
CASTNLRGPEAFF
TGTGCCAGCACAAATCTTAGGGGGCCTGAAGCTTTCTTT
>TRBJ1-1|NA|once|TRBV3-1/TRBV3-2
CASSQAGSDTEAFF
TGTGCCAGCAGCCAAGCAGGATCGGACACTGAAGCTTTCTTT
>TRBJ1-5|NA|NA|TRBV28
CASSVLNQPQHF
TGTGCCAGCAGTGTACTAAATCAGCCCCAGCATTTT
>TRBJ2-2|TRBD1|NA|TRBV2
CASNRQGSGELFF
TGTGCCAGCAATCGACAGGGCTCCGGGGAGCTGTTTTTT
>TRBJ1-2|NA|NA|TRBV7-6
CASSAAGAIGYTF
TGTGCCAGCAGCGCGGCGGGAGCCATTGGCTACACCTTC
>TRBJ2-2|TRBD2|NA|TRBV4-1
CASSHQRDSGELFF
TGCGCCAGCAGCCACCAGCGGGATTCCGGGGAGCTGTTTTTT
>TRBJ1-2|TRBD1|NA|TRBV4-3
CASSQHMPGQGHNYGYTF
TGCGCCAGCAGCCAGCATATGCCCGGACAGGGACACAACTATGGCTACACCTTC
>TRBJ2-5|NA|NA|TRBV7-2
CASSFTLEATQYF
TGTGCCAGCAGCTTTACCTTAGAAGCGACCCAGTACTTC
>TRBJ2-1|TRBD2|NA|TRBV28
CASSLLAKGLGEQFF
TGTGCCAGCAGCTTACTAGCGAAGGGGCTAGGTGAGCAGTTCTTC
>TRBJ2-7|NA|NA|TRBV6-2/TRBV6-3
CASSFDRGGMSSYEQYF
TGTGCCAGCAGTTTCGACCGGGGCGGGATGAGCTCCTACGAGCAGTACTTC
>TRBJ2-4|TRBD1|NA|TRBV29-1
CSVVMSPVSKGAVKNIQYF
TGCAGCGTTGTTATGAGCCCAGTGAGTAAGGGGGCGGTCAAAAACATTCAGTACTTC
>TRBJ1-3|NA|NA|TRBV11-2
CASSLSGGQVGNTIYF
TGTGCCAGCAGCTTATCGGGGGGGCAAGTGGGAAACACCATATATTTT
>TRBJ2-1|TRBD1|few|TRBV18
CASSRQGIDNEQFF
TGTGCCAGCTCCCGACAGGGGATAGACAATGAGCAGTTCTTC
>TRBJ2-7|TRBD1|NA|TRBV28
CASSSSGLGQGEGAFEQYF
TGTGCCAGCAGTTCCTCAGGCCTGGGACAGGGAGAGGGGGCATTCGAGCAGTACTTC
>TRBJ1-2|TRBD1|NA|TRBV30
CAWSFDRGGGYTF
TGTGCCTGGTCCTTTGACAGGGGAGGTGGCTACACCTTC
>TRBJ2-5|TRBD1|NA|TRBV29-1
CSGTGLDGWIGGNQQETQYF
TGCAGCGGGACAGGGCTTGACGGTTGGATTGGGGGTAATCAACAAGAGACCCAGTACTTC